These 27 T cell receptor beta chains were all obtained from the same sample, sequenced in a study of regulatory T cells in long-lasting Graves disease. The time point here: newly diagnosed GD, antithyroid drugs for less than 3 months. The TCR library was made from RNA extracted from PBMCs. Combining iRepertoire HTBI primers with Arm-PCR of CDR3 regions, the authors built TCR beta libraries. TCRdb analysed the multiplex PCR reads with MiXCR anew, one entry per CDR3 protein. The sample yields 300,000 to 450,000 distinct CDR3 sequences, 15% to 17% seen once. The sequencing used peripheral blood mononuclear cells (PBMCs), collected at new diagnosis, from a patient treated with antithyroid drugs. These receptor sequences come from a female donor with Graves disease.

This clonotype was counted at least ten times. DNA of the CDR3: TGTGCCAGCAGGAGGTGGGCTAGCGGAGCGTCGGGAGAGACCCAGTACTTC. Residues: CASRRWASGASGETQYF. The V and J genes are TRBV6-1 and TRBJ2-5; 7 nucleotides match TRBD2. The CDR3 consists of 17 residues. Germline V CDR1 and CDR2: MNHNS, SASEGT. Trimming cost V 6 bases and J 4 bases; bases outside gene matches: 17.

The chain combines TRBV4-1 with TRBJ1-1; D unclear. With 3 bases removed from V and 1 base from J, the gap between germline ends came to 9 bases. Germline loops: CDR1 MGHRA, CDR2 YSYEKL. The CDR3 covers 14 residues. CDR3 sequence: CASSHGFRNTEAFF. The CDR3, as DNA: TGCGCCAGCAGCCATGGATTCAGGAACACTGAAGCTTTCTTT.

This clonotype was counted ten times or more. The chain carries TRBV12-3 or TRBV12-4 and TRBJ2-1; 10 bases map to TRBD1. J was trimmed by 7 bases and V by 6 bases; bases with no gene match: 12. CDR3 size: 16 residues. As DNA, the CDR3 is TGTGCCAGCAGAGCTACCGGGACAGGGGAGAGAAATGAGCAGTTCTTC. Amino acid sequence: CASRATGTGERNEQFF.

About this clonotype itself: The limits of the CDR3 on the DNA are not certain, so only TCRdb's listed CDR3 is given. The CDR3 is CASSFPGTSGGPPGSCFF. This chain links TRBV7-6 with TRBJ2-2; the D call of TRBD2 is as the table states it, not checked on the DNA. The CDR3 sequence runs 18 residues, both termini included. Germline CDR1 is SGHVS and CDR2 is FNYEAQ.

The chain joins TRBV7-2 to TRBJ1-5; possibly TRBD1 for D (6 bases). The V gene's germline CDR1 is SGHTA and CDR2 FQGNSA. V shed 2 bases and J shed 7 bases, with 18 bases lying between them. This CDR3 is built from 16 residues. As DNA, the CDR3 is TGTGCCAGCAGCTTAAGCGGGCCCGCGGGACAACAGCCCCAGCATTTT. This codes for CASSLSGPAGQQPQHF.

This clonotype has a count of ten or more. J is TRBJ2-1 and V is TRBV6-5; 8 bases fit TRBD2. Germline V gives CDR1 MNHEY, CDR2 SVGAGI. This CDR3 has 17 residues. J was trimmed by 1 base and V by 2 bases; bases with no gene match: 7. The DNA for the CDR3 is TGTGCCAGCAGTTACGGACTAGCCCAGATTTCCTACAATGAGCAGTTCTTC. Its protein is CASSYGLAQISYNEQFF.

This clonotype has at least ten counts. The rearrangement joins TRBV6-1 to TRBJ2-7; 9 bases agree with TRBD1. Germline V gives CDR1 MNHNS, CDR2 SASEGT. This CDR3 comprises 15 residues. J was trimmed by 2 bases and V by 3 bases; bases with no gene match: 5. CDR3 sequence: CASSDRTGDTYEQYF. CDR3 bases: TGTGCCAGCAGTGACCGGACAGGGGATACCTACGAGCAGTACTTC.

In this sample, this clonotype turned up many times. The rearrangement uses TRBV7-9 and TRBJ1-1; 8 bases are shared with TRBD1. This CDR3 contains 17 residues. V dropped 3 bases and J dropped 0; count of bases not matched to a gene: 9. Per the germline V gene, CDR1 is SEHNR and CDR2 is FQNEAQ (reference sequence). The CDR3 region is CASSFPDRGIMNTEAFF. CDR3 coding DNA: TGTGCCAGCAGCTTTCCCGACAGGGGAATCATGAACACTGAAGCTTTCTTT.

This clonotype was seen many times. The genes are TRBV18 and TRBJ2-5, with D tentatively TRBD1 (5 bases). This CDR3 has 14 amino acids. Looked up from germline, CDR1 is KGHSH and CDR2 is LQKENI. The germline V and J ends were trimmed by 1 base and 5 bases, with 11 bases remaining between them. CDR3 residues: CASSPQGRAETQYF. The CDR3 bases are TGTGCCAGCTCACCACAGGGCAGGGCGGAGACCCAGTACTTC.

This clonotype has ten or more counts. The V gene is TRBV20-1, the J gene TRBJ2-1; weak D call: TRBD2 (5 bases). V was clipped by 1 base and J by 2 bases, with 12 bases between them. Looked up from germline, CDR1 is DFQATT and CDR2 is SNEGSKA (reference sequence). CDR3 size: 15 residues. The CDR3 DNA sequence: TGCAGTGCTAGAGCCCAGCGGATCACCTACAATGAGCAGTTCTTC. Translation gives CSARAQRITYNEQFF.

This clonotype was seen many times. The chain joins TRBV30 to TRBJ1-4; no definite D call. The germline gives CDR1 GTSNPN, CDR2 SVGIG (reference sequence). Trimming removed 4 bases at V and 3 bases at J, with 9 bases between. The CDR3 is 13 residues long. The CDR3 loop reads CAWNHGPNEKLFF. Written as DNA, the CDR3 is TGTGCCTGGAACCATGGGCCTAATGAAAAACTGTTTTTT.

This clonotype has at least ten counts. The CDR3 reads CASIQTRAPDTQYF. The CDR3 region has the DNA TGTGCCAGCATCCAAACTCGGGCCCCAGATACGCAGTATTTT. The rearrangement uses TRBV11-2 and TRBJ2-3; D gene uncertain. The CDR3 contains 14 residues. Between the trimmed V and J ends, which lost 7 bases and 4 bases, there was a span of 15 bases. Germline loops: CDR1 SGHAT, CDR2 FQNNGV.

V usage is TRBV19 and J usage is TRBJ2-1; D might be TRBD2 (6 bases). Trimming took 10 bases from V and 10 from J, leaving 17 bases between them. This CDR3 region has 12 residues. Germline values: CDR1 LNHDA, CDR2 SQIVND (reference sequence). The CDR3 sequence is CATEAWSGEQFF. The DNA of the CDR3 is TGTGCCACCGAGGCCTGGAGCGGGGAGCAGTTCTTC. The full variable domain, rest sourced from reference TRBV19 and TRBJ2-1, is DGGITQSPKYLFRKEGQNVTLSCEQNLNHDAMYWYRQDPGQGLRLIYYSQIVNDFQKGDIAEGYSVSREKKESFPLTVTSAQKNPTAFYLCATEAWSGEQFFGPGTRLTVL.

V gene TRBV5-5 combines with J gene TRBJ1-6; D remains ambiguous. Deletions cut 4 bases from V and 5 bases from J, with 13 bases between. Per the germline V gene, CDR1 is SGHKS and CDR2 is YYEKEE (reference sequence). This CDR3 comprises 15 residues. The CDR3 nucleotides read TGTGCCAGCAGCACTATCACAGCCGATAATTCACCCCTCCACTTT. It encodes CASSTITADNSPLHF.

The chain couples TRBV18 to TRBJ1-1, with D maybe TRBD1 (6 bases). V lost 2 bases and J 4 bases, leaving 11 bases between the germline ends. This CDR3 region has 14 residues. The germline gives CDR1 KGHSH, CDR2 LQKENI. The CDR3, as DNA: TGTGCCAGCTCACCAAACAGGGAATTCACTGAAGCTTTCTTT. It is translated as CASSPNREFTEAFF.

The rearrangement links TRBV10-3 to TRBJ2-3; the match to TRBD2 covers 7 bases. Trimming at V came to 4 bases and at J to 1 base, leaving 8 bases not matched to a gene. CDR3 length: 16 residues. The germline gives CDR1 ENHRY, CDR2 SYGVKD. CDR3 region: CAISATLGGGTDTQYF. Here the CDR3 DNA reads TGTGCCATCAGTGCCACCTTGGGAGGGGGCACAGATACGCAGTATTTT.

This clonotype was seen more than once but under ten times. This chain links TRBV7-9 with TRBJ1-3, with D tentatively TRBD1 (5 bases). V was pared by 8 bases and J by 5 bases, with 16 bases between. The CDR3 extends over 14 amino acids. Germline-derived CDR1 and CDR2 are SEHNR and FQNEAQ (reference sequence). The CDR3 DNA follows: TGTGCCAGCGCCGGGACCACGGGTCGAAACACCATATATTTT. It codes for CASAGTTGRNTIYF.

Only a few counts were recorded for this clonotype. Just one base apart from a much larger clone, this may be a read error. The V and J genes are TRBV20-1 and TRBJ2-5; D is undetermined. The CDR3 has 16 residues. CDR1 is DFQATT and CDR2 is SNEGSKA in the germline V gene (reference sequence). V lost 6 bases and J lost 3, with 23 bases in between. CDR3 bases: TGCAGTGCGCCGCTGCCACCGGTGGGGTTCGAAGAGACCCAGTACTTC. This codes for CSAPLPPVGFEETQYF.

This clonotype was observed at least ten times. The CDR3 DNA sequence: TGCAGTGCCTCTGACGAGGGTGGAATTCAAGAGACCCAGTACTTC. Amino acids: CSASDEGGIQETQYF. The chain combines TRBV20-1 with TRBJ2-5, with D possibly being TRBD2 (5 bases). CDR1 is DFQATT and CDR2 is SNEGSKA in the germline V gene (reference sequence). The CDR3 contains 15 residues. V lost 6 bases and J lost 2, with 19 bases in between.

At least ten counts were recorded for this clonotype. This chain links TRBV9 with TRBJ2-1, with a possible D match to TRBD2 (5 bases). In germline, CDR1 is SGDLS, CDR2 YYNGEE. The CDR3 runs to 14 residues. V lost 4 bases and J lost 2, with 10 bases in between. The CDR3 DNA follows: TGTGCCAGCAGCCCAGGACTGGCCTACAATGAGCAGTTCTTC. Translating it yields CASSPGLAYNEQFF.

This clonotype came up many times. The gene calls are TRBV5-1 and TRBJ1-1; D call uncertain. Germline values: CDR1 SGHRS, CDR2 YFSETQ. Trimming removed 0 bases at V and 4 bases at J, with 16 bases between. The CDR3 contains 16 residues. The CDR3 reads CASSLADSLASTEAFF. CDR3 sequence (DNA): TGCGCCAGCAGCTTGGCGGACTCCCTTGCGAGCACTGAAGCTTTCTTT.

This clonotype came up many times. In DNA, the CDR3 is TGCAGTGCTAGAGACGGGCAAGGAGGGCAGCCCCAGCATTTT. Its protein product is CSARDGQGGQPQHF. The chain links TRBV20-1 to TRBJ1-5, with D unclear. The CDR3 loop spans 14 amino acids. Germline CDR1 reads DFQATT; CDR2 reads SNEGSKA (reference sequence). V lost 0 bases to trimming and J lost 7 bases, with 13 bases between them.

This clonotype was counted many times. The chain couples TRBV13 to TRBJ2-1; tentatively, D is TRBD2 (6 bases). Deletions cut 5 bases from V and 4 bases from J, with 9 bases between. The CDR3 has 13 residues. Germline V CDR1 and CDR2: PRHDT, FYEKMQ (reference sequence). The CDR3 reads CASSGRSYNEQFF. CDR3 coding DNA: TGTGCCAGCAGCGGGAGGTCATACAATGAGCAGTTCTTC.

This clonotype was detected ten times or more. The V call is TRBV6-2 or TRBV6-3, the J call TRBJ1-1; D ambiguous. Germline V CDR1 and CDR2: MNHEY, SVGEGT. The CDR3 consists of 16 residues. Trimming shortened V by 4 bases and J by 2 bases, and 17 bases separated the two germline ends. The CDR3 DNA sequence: TGTGCCAGCAGTTGGCATGGCGAAGTCTCTAACACTGAAGCTTTCTTT. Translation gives CASSWHGEVSNTEAFF.

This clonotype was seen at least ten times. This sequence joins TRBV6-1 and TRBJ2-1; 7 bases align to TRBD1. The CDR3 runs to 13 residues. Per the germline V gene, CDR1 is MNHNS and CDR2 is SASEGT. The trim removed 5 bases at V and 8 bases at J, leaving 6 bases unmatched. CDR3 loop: CASSLYRGDEQFF. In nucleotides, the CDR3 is TGTGCCAGCAGTCTATACAGGGGTGATGAGCAGTTCTTC.

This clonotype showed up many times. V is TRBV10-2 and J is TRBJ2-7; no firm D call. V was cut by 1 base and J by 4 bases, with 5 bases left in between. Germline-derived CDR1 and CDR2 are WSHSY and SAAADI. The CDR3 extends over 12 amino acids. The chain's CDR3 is CASSEWIYEQYF. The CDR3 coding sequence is TGCGCCAGCAGTGAGTGGATTTACGAGCAGTACTTC.

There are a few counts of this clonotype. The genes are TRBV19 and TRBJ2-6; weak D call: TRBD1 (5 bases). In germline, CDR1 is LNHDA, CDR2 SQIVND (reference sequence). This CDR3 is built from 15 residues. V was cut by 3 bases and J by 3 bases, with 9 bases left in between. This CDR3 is CASSISGLGANVLTF. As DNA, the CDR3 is TGTGCCAGTAGTATCTCAGGGCTTGGGGCCAACGTCCTGACTTTC.